This T cell receptor (beta chain) is from a study of CD8+ T cells in alopecia areata (dated by TCRdb to about 2018). Describing the broader study: The treated patients, all with moderate-to-severe alopecia areata, were enrolled in an open-label pilot trial of oral tofacitinib given at 5 to 10 mg twice daily. Human TCRbeta sequencing covered scalp tissue and sorted CD4+ and CD8+ peripheral blood T cells from patchy and totalis/universalis alopecia areata patients and healthy controls. In both human patients and the C3H/HeJ mouse model, the study applied high-throughput TCRbeta sequencing to look at T cell clonal expansion in alopecia areata. For the treated patients, the SALT score, which quantifies what percentage of scalp surface area is affected, served as the measure of disease severity. Patients on tofacitinib were biopsied at baseline and after 4 and 24 weeks of treatment, and several of the patients also had a later scalp biopsy. Patients stayed on tofacitinib for 6 to 18 months and then had 6 months of follow-up off drug so that delayed response and recurrence could be assessed. Amplification of TCRbeta CDR3 regions was done by immunoSEQ multiplex PCR using 35 Vbeta forward primers and 13 Jbeta reverse primers. Clonality in the scalp was compared among normal scalp (n=4), patchy alopecia areata scalp (n=8), and alopecia totalis/universalis scalp (n=8). The RNA source kit depended on sample type: the PAXgene miRNA kit for fixed scalp, the miRNeasy kit for PBMCs, and the RNeasy kit for mouse skin.

The junction carries 12 bases between V and J, which are trimmed by 6 bases and 7 bases respectively. Its CDR3 holds 11 amino acids, cysteine through phenylalanine. This entry keeps only the CDR3 DNA: 33 bases, framed from base 1. CDR1 and CDR2, per the germline V gene (reference sequence), are DFQATT and SNEGSKA. This clone was found a few times. The specificity of this receptor is unknown. The sample holds no much larger clone one base away, and base qualities are not on file. Libraries were made using the immunoSEQ multiplex PCR assay. RNA was extracted from all samples and reverse transcribed into cDNA as template for TCR sequencing. SuperScript III was used to make first-strand cDNA, primed with a 2:1 mix of oligo-dT and random hexamers. A synthetic immune receptor repertoire was used to measure amplification bias, and any remaining bias was corrected computationally. The original methods were these. Raw reads were preprocessed to remove errors, and CDR3 was defined according to IMGT conventions as the region from the conserved cysteine to phenylalanine. To get clonality, Shannon entropy was normalized by log2 of the number of productive unique TCRs and the result was subtracted from 1. Whether each scalp clone was CD4 or CD8 was inferred by checking scalp TCRbeta sequences against the CD4 and CD8 repertoires from sorted blood. Entries here come from immuneACCESS through TCRdb and include only in-frame sequences with V and J called. Some clones fail to appear in such tables; in the studies checked, an unresolved V gene covers under half of the shortfall, and the cause of the remainder is unknown. The D gene and trimming were derived from the DNA, and the V and J assignments and clone size from that table. Across this sample there are 180,000 or so clones, with about 61% seen only once. The top ten clones comprise under 20% of the sample.

General study outcomes and caveats: Many expanded lesional clones persisted in scalp and blood during tofacitinib treatment, which may partly explain relapse after stopping treatment. Resident alphabeta T cells in normal human skin are also sequenced, complicating scalp TCR repertoire analysis, unlike mouse skin dominated by gammadelta T cells. Tofacitinib significantly lowered scalp clonality and the number of expanded CD8+ clones among the top 100 scalp clones. Shared TCR sequences between patients were less evident than in mice, which may be partly attributable to HLA diversity in the patient population. The treated cohort was small, with a single nonresponder, so links between baseline CD8+ expansion and response need larger studies. Compared with normal scalp, lesional scalp, particularly in alopecia totalis/universalis, had higher clonality and more expanded CD8+ clones, which suggests antigenic drive.

The treatment or condition label of this sample denotes: oral pan-JAK inhibitor, 5-10 mg twice daily. Lesional scalp punch biopsies and peripheral blood were collected from alopecia areata patients. After PBMCs were isolated by density centrifugation and stained for CD3, CD4 and CD8, a FACSAria was used to sort CD4+ and CD8+ T cells. The chain is encoded by TRBV20-1 joined to TRBJ1-1; the D gene is perhaps TRBD1, from 6 matching bases. The receptor comes from a human donor with alopecia areata. The sequences come from CD4+ T cells sorted from blood, collected between weeks 55 and 70, from a patient treated with tofacitinib. The sequence in DNA is TGCAGTGCAAACAGGGAAGTTGAAGCTTTCTTT. It encodes CSANREVEAFF.